The 14 T cell receptor beta chains below come from one sample, sequenced in a study of cytomegalovirus exposure and HLA in healthy donors. The PCR was carried out with 60 Vbeta primers and 13 Jbeta primers. The method was immunoSEQ multiplex PCR; TCRdb's version includes in-frame clones alone and lacks a portion of them. Here the sample spans under 95,000 clones, more than 60% being singletons. The sequenced sample consisted of PBMCs. These receptors were taken from a boy aged 10-17 years in good health and CMV-seronegative.

This clone was seen a handful of times. The gene calls are TRBV7-2 and TRBJ1-5; D gene uncertain. Trimming took off 4 bases at V and 5 bases at J, with 9 bases between the two ends. CDR1 and CDR2 from the germline V gene are SGHTA and FQGNSA. The CDR3 loop spans 13 amino acids. The CDR3 sequence is CASSSVPHQPQHF. The CDR3 bases are TGTGCCAGCAGCTCAGTGCCCCATCAGCCCCAGCATTTT.

The chain is built from TRBV4-3 and TRBJ2-1; TRBD2 agrees at 11 bases. With 1 base clipped from V and 2 bases from J, the junction kept 16 bases outside the gene matches. In germline, CDR1 is LGHNA, CDR2 YSLEER. The CDR3 is 21 residues long. In nucleotides, the CDR3 is TGCGCCAGCAGCCAAGTTTTAGGCGGACTAGCGGGTAATCCCGCCTACAATGAGCAGTTCTTC. This codes for CASSQVLGGLAGNPAYNEQFF.

J is TRBJ2-3 and V is TRBV7-2, with 7 bases fitting TRBD1. The germline V gene encodes CDR1 SGHTA and CDR2 FQGNSA. CDR3 length: 15 residues. V shed 5 bases, J shed 5 bases, and the junction held 10 bases outside the gene matches. The CDR3 protein is CASSLQTGERDTQYF. The CDR3 bases are TGTGCCAGCAGCCTACAAACAGGGGAAAGAGATACGCAGTATTTT.

This chain uses TRBV7-3 with TRBJ1-6, with a possible D match to TRBD1 (5 bases). Trimming took 6 bases from V and 7 from J, leaving 10 bases between them. The CDR3 covers 13 residues. Germline CDR1 and CDR2: SGHTA and FQGTGA. CDR3 region: CASSSTVNSPLHF. CDR3 sequence (DNA): TGTGCCAGCAGTTCGACAGTGAATTCACCCCTCCACTTT.

The chain uses TRBV29-1 and TRBJ2-5, with D possibly TRBD2 on 6 matching bases. CDR1 and CDR2 (germline): SQVTM, ANQGSEA. The CDR3 is 13 amino acids. V lost 6 bases and J lost 5, with 16 bases in between. Here the CDR3 reads CSVHLAASETQYF. In DNA, the CDR3 is TGCAGCGTCCATTTAGCGGCGTCGGAGACCCAGTACTTC.

V usage is TRBV7-6 and J usage is TRBJ2-7, with TRBD1 identical over 11 bases. With 8 bases clipped from V and 6 bases from J, the junction kept 9 bases outside the gene matches. CDR3 length: 14 amino acids. Germline CDR1 reads SGHVS; CDR2 reads FNYEAQ. The CDR3 loop reads CASSNGQGAFEQYF. In DNA, the CDR3 is TGTGCCAGCTCGAACGGACAGGGGGCGTTCGAGCAGTACTTC.

J is TRBJ2-3 and V is TRBV27; 10 positions agree with TRBD2. CDR1 MNHEY and CDR2 SMNVEV come from the germline V gene (reference sequence). V dropped 6 bases and J dropped 3; count of bases not matched to a gene: 15. The CDR3 spans 18 residues. The CDR3: CASSRRWLAGEGTDTQYF. CDR3 nucleotide sequence: TGTGCCAGCAGCCGAAGGTGGCTAGCGGGAGAGGGGACAGATACGCAGTATTTT.

V is TRBV6-1 and J is TRBJ1-6; D remains ambiguous. Trimming pared 1 base from V and 10 bases from J, leaving 41 bases between. Germline lookup yields CDR1 MNHNS and CDR2 SASEGT. The CDR3 has 24 amino acids. DNA for the CDR3: TGTGCCAGCAGTGAAGTTGTCGGGGTCGCTTTACCCCCCACCTATTCTCAATCTCCCTCACCCCTCCACTTT. Translation: CASSEVVGVALPPTYSQSPSPLHF.

The sample holds a few counts of this clone. The rearrangement links TRBV29-1 to TRBJ1-1, with unresolved D. The CDR3 contains 10 residues. Trimming cost V 4 bases and J 3 bases, with 3 bases left between them. From germline, CDR1 is SQVTM and CDR2 ANQGSEA. The CDR3 here is CSVVYTEAFF. For the CDR3, the DNA is TGCAGCGTTGTCTACACTGAAGCTTTCTTT.

This chain connects TRBV7-2 to TRBJ2-7; the D gene is possibly TRBD2 (6 bases). Germline V gene data show CDR1 as SGHTA and CDR2 as FQGNSA. The CDR3 is 15 residues long. Trimming pared 5 bases from V and 7 bases from J, leaving 21 bases between. The CDR3 DNA sequence: TGTGCCAGCAGCCGTCGACTAGTGGGGAATGGAGAGCAGTACTTC. Its translation is CASSRRLVGNGEQYF.

This clone was observed once. The rearrangement joins TRBV4-3 to TRBJ2-1, with 9 bases that match TRBD2. Germline-derived CDR1 and CDR2 are LGHNA and YSLEER. This CDR3 has 17 residues. Unmatched junction bases numbered 13, after V lost 4 bases and J lost 6 bases. CDR3 sequence (DNA): TGCGCCAGCAGCCGCGACCCTGGCGGGAGGGCCAGCAATGAGCAGTTCTTC. Encoded protein: CASSRDPGGRASNEQFF.

The chain is built from TRBV6-1 and TRBJ2-3; 11 bases are shared with TRBD2. The trim removed 8 bases at V and 4 bases at J, leaving 5 bases unmatched. This CDR3 has 14 residues. CDR1 is MNHNS and CDR2 is SASEGT in the germline V gene. CDR3 in amino acids: CASGIAGGPDTQYF. In DNA, the CDR3 is TGTGCCAGCGGGATAGCGGGAGGGCCAGATACGCAGTATTTT.

The J gene is TRBJ2-7, the V gene TRBV9, with D maybe TRBD1 (6 bases). V lost 0 bases and J lost 2, with 9 bases in between. Germline CDR1 is SGDLS and CDR2 is YYNGEE. CDR3 length equals 14 residues. This chain's CDR3 is CASSVEGQPYEQYF. The CDR3 DNA reads TGTGCCAGCAGCGTAGAGGGACAACCCTACGAGCAGTACTTC.

The chain couples TRBV7-9 to TRBJ2-7; 11 nucleotides line up with TRBD1. This CDR3 is built from 13 residues. The trim removed 5 bases at V and 7 bases at J, leaving 4 bases unmatched. The V gene's germline CDR1 is SEHNR and CDR2 FQNEAQ (reference sequence). The CDR3 DNA follows: TGTGCCAGCAGCCTGGGGACAGGGGGTGAGCAGTACTTC. This sequence encodes CASSLGTGGEQYF. The full variable domain, with the rest looked up from reference TRBV7-9 and TRBJ2-7, is DTGVSQNPRHKITKRGQNVTFRCDPISEHNRLYWYRQTLGQGPEFLTYFQNEAQLEKSRLLSDRFSAERPKGSFSTLEIQRTEQGDSAMYLCASSLGTGGEQYFGPGTRLTVT.